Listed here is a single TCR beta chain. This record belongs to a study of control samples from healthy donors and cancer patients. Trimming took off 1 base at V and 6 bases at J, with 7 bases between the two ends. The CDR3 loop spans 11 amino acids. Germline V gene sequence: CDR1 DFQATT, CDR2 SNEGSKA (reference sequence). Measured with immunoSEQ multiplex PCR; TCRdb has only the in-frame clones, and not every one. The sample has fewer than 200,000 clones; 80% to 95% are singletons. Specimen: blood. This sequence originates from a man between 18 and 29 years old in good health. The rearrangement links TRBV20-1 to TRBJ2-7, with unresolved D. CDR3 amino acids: CSARGRAEQYF. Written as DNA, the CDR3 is TGCAGTGCTAGAGGACGGGCCGAGCAGTACTTC.